This TCR beta chain was identified in a study of T cells in Graves' hyperthyroidism and ophthalmopathy (dated by TCRdb to the late 2010s). Notes on the research overall: Peripheral blood was sampled at the time of initial diagnosis, prior to any treatment. TCR V-J signatures able to tell the groups apart were searched for in a discovery cohort of 90 to 100 patients, of whom roughly 42 had Graves' ophthalmopathy and 55 to 65 had stable Graves' hyperthyroidism. Prospective prediction of ophthalmopathy was tested in an independent validation cohort consisting of 18 to 20 hyperthyroidism patients and around 16 patients who later progressed to ophthalmopathy. The 100 or so discovery patients were randomly split 7:3 into training and test sets. In addition, the study compared T-cell repertoires in thyroid tissue and in blood from five or six Graves' hyperthyroidism patients. Once sampling was done, hyperthyroidism patients were given methimazole at a starting dose of 30 mg daily, whereas ophthalmopathy patients were given high-dose intravenous methylprednisolone. TCR Vbeta CDR3 sequencing of 130 to 150 peripheral blood samples (43 ophthalmopathy, about 75 hyperthyroidism and approximately 17 progressor patients) is reported in the paper.

The CDR3, cysteine through phenylalanine, is 14 amino acids long. The sequence is cut down to CDR3 DNA, 42 bases in frame from base 1. Trimming at the junction amounts to 8 bases on V and 2 bases on J, and the germline ends lie 15 bases apart. The germline V gene yields SGHTA for CDR1 and FQGNSA for CDR2. Graves' hyperthyroidism was defined as stable when no progression to ophthalmopathy occurred over 18 months of follow-up. Hyperthyroidism patients were newly diagnosed, with disease duration under 2 months, and aged 18 to 65 years. The study excluded patients with uncontrolled infections, other autoimmune diseases, pregnancy or lactation. Clinical symptoms, serum thyroxine and TRAb, thyroid ultrasound, and orbital computed tomography formed the basis for the diagnoses. PBMCs were isolated from about 9 ml of fresh peripheral blood by Ficoll-Paque density gradient centrifugation. Total RNA was extracted with Trizol reagent, and quality was checked on an Agilent 2100 Bioanalyzer.

In regard to this clonotype: Its specific antigen is unknown. A read error may explain this, as a much larger clone is one base away.

Points the paper makes about the study in general: Ophthalmopathy was separated from stable hyperthyroidism by a 13 V-J signature model, with 85% to 90% sensitivity and just over 81% specificity obtained in cross-validation and 80%/75% obtained in testing. Most expanded thyroid clonotypes (frequency above 0.001) were also detected in blood, suggesting blood repertoires may reflect thyroid immune responses. Sample size was not statistically predetermined, and blinding of investigators to group allocation was not performed. In validation, the model predicted progression to ophthalmopathy with 60% to 71% sensitivity and around 72% specificity, a median of around six months before onset.

The TCR beta CDR3 regions were amplified from the RNA transcripts. For the first round of RT-PCR on the TCR CDR3, the HTBI primer set was used together with the Qiagen OneStep RT-PCR kit. Libraries were constructed in a second round of multiplex PCR, after which size selection and purification were carried out. Libraries were sequenced paired-end with 100 bp reads on an Illumina HiSeq2000. Concerning the study's data processing: SOAPnuke was used to process the raw data, throwing out any read that contained adapters or uncalled bases, had a mean Phred below 15, or lacked an exact constant-primer or identifier match. High-quality paired reads were merged with COPE v1.2.5, and unique nucleotide sequences were defined as clonotypes. MiTCR v1.1 was used to align clonotypes to the IMGT TRBV, TRBD and TRBJ reference segments. The analysis included only V-J combinations with a frequency above 0.0001, which together covered over 98% of the repertoires. The TCS score was defined as F50 (clonal expansion) divided by E x V (chaos), with BLOSUM62-based TCRdist calculated between CDR3 peptides within each V-J. Welch's t-statistics and random forest reduced several hundred V-J features to 10 to 15, which were used in a naive Bayes classifier (R e1071). In-frame beta chains were kept once TCRdb had trimmed the public reads at Q25 with fastp and called clones with MiXCR. Rows with one shared CDR3 protein collapse into an entry with the most common genes and DNA. The authors' filters were not applied to this entry. This sample is represented by a few hundred thousand distinct CDR3 sequences; roughly 18% of them were singletons. The ten largest clones capture 45% to 50% of the sample.

The V and J segments used are TRBV7-2 and TRBJ1-2, with the D gene call left open. Sequencing was carried out using blood. This clonotype was obtained from a woman aged 50 to 60 with Graves' hyperthyroidism. The sequenced DNA: TGTGCCAGCGGCGACGCCCAGGCGAACTATGGCTACACCTTC. Its protein product is CASGDAQANYGYTF.